These 32 T cell receptor beta chains were sequenced from one sample in a study of response to subunit inactivated influenza vaccine. TCRdb independently ran MiXCR on the RT-PCR reads; one entry per CDR3 protein. The sample contains under 200,000 distinct CDR3 sequences, 12% of which appear only once. These same records also appear under a second study, on T cells expressing NK-cell markers. From that report: A 5'RACE template switching approach incorporating UMIs was used to make TCR beta cDNA.

The material sequenced was CD8+ T cells sorted from PBMCs, taken roughly 13 days after vaccination. The receptors derive from a man aged 45-65 years who received an inactivated influenza vaccine.

The rearrangement links TRBV20-1 to TRBJ2-7, with a weak D call TRBD2 (6 bases). Germline loops: CDR1 DFQATT, CDR2 SNEGSKA (reference sequence). The CDR3 is made up of 14 amino acids. Trimming removed 0 bases from V and 1 base from J, with 10 bases in between. In DNA form, the CDR3 reads TGCAGTGCTAGAGATTGGGGGGAGTCCTACGAGCAGTACTTC. Its protein product is CSARDWGESYEQYF.

This chain joins TRBV19 and TRBJ2-1; D is ambiguous. Germline CDR1 is LNHDA and CDR2 is SQIVND (reference sequence). Trimming pared 1 base from V and 4 bases from J, leaving 11 bases between. The CDR3 length is 15 residues. CDR3 loop: CASSIASIEYNEQFF. The CDR3 region has the DNA TGTGCCAGTAGTATAGCCTCCATCGAATACAATGAGCAGTTCTTC.

This clonotype was seen ten or more times. The CDR3 region has the DNA TGTGCCAGCAGCCGGCTAGACTTCTCCTACAATGAGCAGTTCTTC. Amino acids: CASSRLDFSYNEQFF. V gene TRBV28 combines with J gene TRBJ2-1; no clear D gene. The CDR3 totals 15 residues. V dropped 6 bases and J dropped 0 bases, with 12 bases sitting between them. Per germline, CDR1 MDHEN and CDR2 SYDVKM.

The chain joins TRBV7-9 to TRBJ1-1; D gene ambiguous. Germline CDR1 is SEHNR and CDR2 is FQNEAQ (reference sequence). CDR3 length: 10 amino acids. Trimming stripped 10 bases from V and 0 bases from J, with 3 bases between. This CDR3 is CAILNTEAFF. CDR3 coding DNA: TGTGCCATATTGAACACTGAAGCTTTCTTT.

This clonotype was detected ten times or more. The V and J genes are TRBV11-2 and TRBJ2-1, with 8 nucleotides matching TRBD2. Trimming removed 1 base from V and 2 bases from J; junction bases left unmatched: 10. CDR3 length equals 18 residues. CDR1 is SGHAT and CDR2 is FQNNGV in the germline V gene. CDR3 sequence reads: CASSLVWMGAGAYNEQFF. The CDR3 DNA reads TGTGCCAGCAGCTTAGTGTGGATGGGAGCGGGGGCCTACAATGAGCAGTTCTTC. The full variable domain, in which reference TRBV11-2 and TRBJ2-1 provide the parts outside the CDR3, is EAGVAQSPRYKIIEKRQSVAFWCNPISGHATLYWYQQILGQGPKLLIQFQNNGVVDDSQLPKDRFSAERLKGVDSTLKIQPAKLEDSAVYLCASSLVWMGAGAYNEQFFGPGTRLTVL.

In its sample, this clonotype was seen many times. The chain joins TRBV12-3 or TRBV12-4 to TRBJ2-1; 7 bases agree with TRBD1. After removal of 7 bases from V and 2 bases from J, the junction contained 5 bases not matched to a gene. The CDR3 is made up of 14 amino acids. CDR3 protein: CASTEGAAYNEQFF. Here the CDR3 DNA reads TGTGCCAGCACCGAGGGGGCAGCCTACAATGAGCAGTTCTTC.

The rearrangement joins TRBV6-5 to TRBJ2-3; 9 positions match TRBD2. CDR1 and CDR2 (germline): MNHEY, SVGAGI. Germline trimming cut 6 bases from V and 4 bases from J; bases unmatched to any gene: 17. This CDR3 comprises 18 residues. The CDR3 here is CASSYLSSGNHVSDTQYF. CDR3 nucleotides: TGTGCCAGCAGCTACCTATCTAGCGGGAATCACGTGTCAGATACGCAGTATTTT.

This clonotype was seen a few times. The chain joins TRBV7-9 to TRBJ1-5; 8 bases map to TRBD1. CDR1 is SEHNR and CDR2 is FQNEAQ in the germline V gene (reference sequence). The CDR3 spans 15 residues. J lost 4 bases, V lost 5 bases, and 7 bases had no gene match. DNA for the CDR3: TGTGCCAGCAGCGTCGGGACAGGTAGGAATCAGCCCCAGCATTTT. Encoded protein: CASSVGTGRNQPQHF. Full variable domain (missing parts from reference TRBV7-9 and TRBJ1-5): DTGVSQNPRHKITKRGQNVTFRCDPISEHNRLYWYRQTLGQGPEFLTYFQNEAQLEKSRLLSDRFSAERPKGSFSTLEIQRTEQGDSAMYLCASSVGTGRNQPQHFGDGTRLSIL.

The rearrangement links TRBV7-9 to TRBJ2-1, with D possibly being TRBD2 (5 bases). This CDR3 is built from 12 residues. Looked up from germline, CDR1 is SEHNR and CDR2 is FQNEAQ (reference sequence). Trimming removed 1 base from V and 13 bases from J, with 11 bases in between. CDR3 sequence (DNA): TGTGCCAGCAGCTTAGTCCCCGGACTCCAGTTCTTC. Its translation is CASSLVPGLQFF.

On this clonotype: The junction shows a germline mismatch at one end, possibly a read error. The rearrangement joins TRBV7-9 to TRBJ2-1, with 8 positions matching TRBD2. CDR1 SEHNR and CDR2 FQNEAQ come from the germline V gene (reference sequence). This CDR3 has 14 residues. Written as DNA, the CDR3 is TGTGCCAGCGGCTTATGGGCTAGCGGGAATGAGCAGTTCTTC. It codes for CASGLWASGNEQFF.

The gene calls are TRBV6-2 or TRBV6-3 and TRBJ2-7; 7 nucleotides align to TRBD2. Germline-derived CDR1 and CDR2 are MNHEY and SVGEGT. This CDR3 is built from 15 residues. V was pared by 2 bases and J by 2 bases, with 6 bases of the junction left unmatched. In nucleotides, the CDR3 is TGTGCCAGCAGTTACATGGGAGGGCCGACCTACGAGCAGTACTTC. This sequence encodes CASSYMGGPTYEQYF.

This clonotype has just a few counts. The chain links TRBV28 to TRBJ2-3; 8 bases align to TRBD2. Looked up from germline, CDR1 is MDHEN and CDR2 is SYDVKM. The V segment lost 3 bases and the J segment 5 bases; nucleotides outside the gene matches: 7. The CDR3 extends over 15 amino acids. The CDR3 reads CASSFNSGKGDTQYF. The CDR3 DNA reads as TGTGCCAGCAGTTTCAATAGCGGGAAAGGAGATACGCAGTATTTT.

The V and J genes are TRBV7-6 and TRBJ2-1; possible D gene TRBD2, 6 bases. With 4 bases removed from V and 9 bases from J, the gap between germline ends came to 13 bases. The CDR3 length is 13 residues. Germline assignment: CDR1 SGHVS and CDR2 FNYEAQ. The CDR3 nucleotides are TGTGCCAGCAGCTCAGGACTATGGGGTGAGCAGTTCTTC. This codes for CASSSGLWGEQFF.

The chain links TRBV30 to TRBJ2-1; 10 bases are a match to TRBD2. The CDR3 is 16 residues long. J gave up 2 bases and V 2 bases, and 6 bases lay outside the gene matches. From germline, CDR1 is GTSNPN and CDR2 SVGIG (reference sequence). The DNA for the CDR3 is TGTGCCTGGAGTAGGACTAGCGGACGGGCCTACAATGAGCAGTTCTTC. Encoded protein: CAWSRTSGRAYNEQFF.

The V call is TRBV3-1, the J call TRBJ2-5; tentative D call: TRBD2 (5 bases). The germline gives CDR1 LGHDT, CDR2 YNNKEL (reference sequence). The CDR3 runs 16 residues. V dropped 1 base and J dropped 0 bases, with 12 bases sitting between them. The CDR3: CASSQGEGTNQETQYF. The DNA for the CDR3 is TGTGCCAGCAGCCAAGGAGAGGGAACTAACCAAGAGACCCAGTACTTC.

V gene TRBV7-9 combines with J gene TRBJ2-1, with 13 bases matching TRBD2. This CDR3 is built from 15 residues. V shed 5 bases, J shed 8 bases, and the junction held 6 bases outside the gene matches. From germline, CDR1 is SEHNR and CDR2 FQNEAQ (reference sequence). For the CDR3, the DNA is TGTGCCAGCAGCCTCGGACTAGCGGGGGTTGATGAGCAGTTCTTC. As protein: CASSLGLAGVDEQFF.

This clonotype came up many times. V is TRBV29-1 and J is TRBJ1-4; no clear D gene. This CDR3 comprises 13 residues. The ends were cut back, 4 bases at V and 0 bases at J, with 6 bases in the middle. Germline V gene sequence: CDR1 SQVTM, CDR2 ANQGSEA. CDR3 in amino acids: CSVVDPTNEKLFF. CDR3 bases: TGCAGCGTTGTAGATCCAACTAATGAAAAACTGTTTTTT.

This clonotype was observed at least ten times. The chain links TRBV2 to TRBJ2-7; the D is unclear. Per germline, CDR1 SNHLY and CDR2 FYNNEI. CDR3 length: 12 amino acids. V was shortened by 8 bases and J by 3 bases, with 11 bases between the two germline ends. The DNA for the CDR3 is TGTGCCAGCGGGCCTCTAATCTACGAGCAGTACTTC. This translates into CASGPLIYEQYF.

This clonotype has only a few counts. This rearrangement joins TRBV20-1 to TRBJ2-7; 13 nucleotides match TRBD2. Germline V gene sequence: CDR1 DFQATT, CDR2 SNEGSKA (reference sequence). Unmatched junction bases numbered 5, after V lost 5 bases and J lost 4 bases. The CDR3 is 14 amino acids. Here the CDR3 reads CSAVGLAGWYEQYF. CDR3 nucleotides: TGCAGTGCTGTGGGACTAGCGGGATGGTACGAGCAGTACTTC.

J is TRBJ2-1 and V is TRBV6-2 or TRBV6-3; 10 positions match TRBD2. Looked up from germline, CDR1 is MNHEY and CDR2 is SVGEGT. The V segment lost 5 bases and the J segment 4 bases; nucleotides outside the gene matches: 11. The CDR3 is 17 residues long. CDR3 loop: CASSLTSGLKNYNEQFF. The DNA for the CDR3 is TGTGCCAGCAGTCTGACTAGCGGGCTAAAGAATTACAATGAGCAGTTCTTC.

The J gene is TRBJ1-2, the V gene TRBV6-2 or TRBV6-3; 8 bases are a match to TRBD1. In germline, CDR1 is MNHEY, CDR2 SVGEGT. The CDR3 totals 17 residues. The ends lost 0 bases at V and 3 bases at J; junction bases unmatched: 9. CDR3 sequence (DNA): TGTGCCAGCAGTTACTCGATCGACAGGGGAATGTACTATGGCTACACCTTC. This sequence encodes CASSYSIDRGMYYGYTF.

This clonotype has at least ten counts. The CDR3 is CASSSAPTYEQYF. The DNA for the CDR3 is TGCGCCAGCAGCTCCGCCCCCACCTACGAGCAGTACTTC. The chain carries TRBV5-1 and TRBJ2-7; no reliable D call. The CDR3 is made up of 13 amino acids. The germline gives CDR1 SGHRS, CDR2 YFSETQ. Trimming removed 3 bases from V and 2 bases from J, with 9 bases in between.

This clonotype has just a few counts. The genes are TRBV7-9 and TRBJ2-1, with 8 bases matching TRBD2. The germline V gene has CDR1 SEHNR and CDR2 FQNEAQ (reference sequence). The CDR3 has 15 amino acids. After removal of 1 base from V and 8 bases from J, the junction contained 7 bases not matched to a gene. CDR3 amino acids: CASSLVRGGVDEQFF. CDR3 DNA: TGTGCCAGCAGCTTAGTTCGGGGGGGTGTGGATGAGCAGTTCTTC.

This clonotype was seen repeatedly, ten times or more. CDR3 region: CASSLEGALAGELFF. CDR3 coding DNA: TGTGCCAGCAGTTTGGAGGGGGCGCTGGCCGGGGAGCTGTTTTTT. The chain combines TRBV12-3 or TRBV12-4 with TRBJ2-2; D might be TRBD1 (7 bases). This CDR3 has 15 amino acids. V shed 3 bases and J shed 6 bases, with 14 bases lying between them.

The rearrangement links TRBV6-5 to TRBJ1-2, with TRBD1 as a possible D gene (6 bases). Trimming took off 3 bases at V and 4 bases at J, with 9 bases between the two ends. There are 13 residues in the CDR3. CDR1 MNHEY and CDR2 SVGAGI come from the germline V gene. The CDR3 protein is CASSYTGSYGYTF. The CDR3 DNA is TGTGCCAGCAGTTATACAGGGTCCTATGGCTACACCTTC.

The chain has TRBV7-9 and TRBJ2-1, with 16 bases lining up with TRBD2. Germline CDR1 and CDR2: SEHNR and FQNEAQ (reference sequence). The CDR3 loop spans 15 amino acids. V dropped 5 bases and J dropped 7; count of bases not matched to a gene: 2. In nucleotides, the CDR3 is TGTGCCAGCAGCCGGGGACTAGCGGGGGGGAATGAGCAGTTCTTC. As protein: CASSRGLAGGNEQFF.

This clonotype was detected a few times. This chain links TRBV6-5 with TRBJ2-7; the D is unclear. This CDR3 is 13 amino acids long. From germline, CDR1 is MNHEY and CDR2 SVGAGI. Trimming stripped 4 bases from V and 2 bases from J, with 9 bases between. The CDR3 region is CASSFGRPYEQYF. DNA of the CDR3: TGTGCCAGCAGTTTCGGACGGCCCTACGAGCAGTACTTC.

The chain combines TRBV24-1 with TRBJ1-5; D gene unclear. Between the trimmed V and J ends, which lost 0 bases and 6 bases, there was a span of 8 bases. This CDR3 is built from 14 residues. Per the germline V gene, CDR1 is KGHDR and CDR2 is SFDVKD. The DNA of the CDR3 is TGTGCCACCAGTGATTTGCAGGCAGCTCAGCCCCAGCATTTT. Its translation: CATSDLQAAQPQHF.

Here the CDR3 DNA reads TGTGCCAGCAGTTACAATACCCAGGGGGCCGGCGGGGAGCTGTTTTTT. Translation: CASSYNTQGAGGELFF. The rearrangement joins TRBV6-2 or TRBV6-3 to TRBJ2-2, with 8 bases aligning to TRBD1. V lost 2 bases and J lost 7; bases outside the gene matches: 9. This CDR3 spans 16 amino acids. Per the germline V gene, CDR1 is MNHEY and CDR2 is SVGEGT.

The V call is TRBV9, the J call TRBJ2-7; 7 nucleotides line up with TRBD2. Per the germline V gene, CDR1 is SGDLS and CDR2 is YYNGEE. The CDR3 runs 15 residues. The V segment lost 0 bases and the J segment 4 bases; nucleotides outside the gene matches: 7. CDR3 loop: CASSVDGSGLYEQYF. The CDR3, as DNA: TGTGCCAGCAGCGTAGACGGTAGCGGGCTTTACGAGCAGTACTTC.

In this sample, this clonotype turned up a few times. The chain combines TRBV29-1 with TRBJ2-2; 13 bases line up with TRBD2. Losses at the gene ends were 0 bases for V and 7 bases for J; bases not matched to a gene: 2. The CDR3 is 15 residues long. In germline, CDR1 is SQVTM, CDR2 ANQGSEA. CDR3: CSVEDTSGGVGELFF. As DNA, the CDR3 is TGCAGCGTTGAAGATACTAGCGGGGGGGTCGGGGAGCTGTTTTTT.

In its sample, this clonotype was seen many times. The rearrangement uses TRBV6-2 or TRBV6-3 and TRBJ2-7; the D is unclear. V was pared by 0 bases and J by 0 bases, with 6 bases between. CDR1 is MNHEY, CDR2 SVGEGT, per germline. The CDR3 loop spans 14 amino acids. The CDR3 coding sequence is TGTGCCAGCAGTTACTCGGACCCCTCCTACGAGCAGTACTTC. It specifies CASSYSDPSYEQYF.